This entry describes one T cell receptor beta chain. Its antigen is undetermined. Researchers ran the PCR with 60 Vbeta and 13 Jbeta primers. Repertoires were generated with immunoSEQ multiplex PCR, while TCRdb's copy carries only in-frame clones and drops some. The data contain approximately 100,000 clones, more than 60% of them singletons. V lost 6 bases, J lost 6 bases, and 21 bases lay in between. There are 15 residues in the CDR3. Per germline, CDR1 LNHDA and CDR2 SQIVND (reference sequence). This entry is derived from a study of cytomegalovirus exposure and HLA in healthy donors. Study observations and caveats: The study put 160 or so TCR beta chains on its list as cytomegalovirus-associated. Presence/absence analyses assumed roughly uniform sequencing depth across donors, which may not hold. Most of the TCR beta V segments (in an earlier analysis) were productive either about 87% or about 30% of the time.

The chain employs TRBV19 and TRBJ2-7; a possible D gene is TRBD2 (5 bases). The receptor was derived from a female donor in good health and CMV-seropositive. The sequenced sample was PBMCs. DNA of the CDR3: TGTGCCAGTAGGGTCCGGGGTGAAGCTATCAGCGAGCAGTACTTC. Translation gives CASRVRGEAISEQYF.